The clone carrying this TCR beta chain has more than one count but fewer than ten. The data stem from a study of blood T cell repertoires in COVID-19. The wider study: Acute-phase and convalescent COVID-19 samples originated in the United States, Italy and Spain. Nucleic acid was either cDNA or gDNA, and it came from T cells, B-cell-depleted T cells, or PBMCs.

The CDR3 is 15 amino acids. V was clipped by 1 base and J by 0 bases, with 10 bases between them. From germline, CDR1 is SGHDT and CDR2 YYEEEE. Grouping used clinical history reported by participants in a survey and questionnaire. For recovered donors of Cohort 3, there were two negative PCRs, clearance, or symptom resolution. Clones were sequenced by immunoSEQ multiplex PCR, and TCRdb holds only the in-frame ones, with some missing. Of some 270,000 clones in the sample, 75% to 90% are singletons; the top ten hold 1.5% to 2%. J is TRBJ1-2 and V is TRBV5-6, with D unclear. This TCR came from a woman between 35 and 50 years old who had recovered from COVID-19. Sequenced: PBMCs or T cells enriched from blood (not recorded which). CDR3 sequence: CASSLIHRANYGYTF. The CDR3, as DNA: TGTGCCAGCAGCTTGATTCACAGAGCTAACTATGGCTACACCTTC.